Listed below are T cell receptor beta chains from one sample, sequenced in a study of technical replicates of blood from a handful of donors. Sequencing was performed with immunoSEQ multiplex PCR; in TCRdb, only in-frame clones are kept and a portion is missing. The repertoire holds about 100,000 clones, approximately 96% seen once, with about 0.38% in the top ten. Sequencing was done on a sample of T cells isolated from PBMCs. These receptors were obtained from a human donor in good health. Each CDR3 is given without its conserved first and last residue. The order of the fields is J gene, V gene, D gene, CDR3 protein. D genes are given only for firm matches.

TRBJ2-1 TRBV7-9 TRBD2 ASSLTGGRASGEQF
TRBJ2-7 TRBV6-1 NA ASSQGIGYEQY
TRBJ2-1 TRBV30 TRBD2 AWSVRTSIYNEQF
TRBJ2-7 TRBV5-1 NA ASSPDRNFYEQY
TRBJ2-1 TRBV6-5 NA ASSYAQWGTEQF
TRBJ2-2 TRBV28 TRBD2 ASSLLAGGHTGELF
TRBJ1-5 TRBV28 NA ASSSLTTYQPQH
TRBJ2-7 TRBV5-4 TRBD2 ASSRPGTSVYEQY
TRBJ2-3 TRBV4-3 TRBD2 ASSALAGDSDTQY
TRBJ2-1 TRBV7-3 TRBD1 ASSSDRSTYNEQF
TRBJ2-7 TRBV4-2 TRBD1 ASSPGQGEYEQY
TRBJ2-3 TRBV11-2 TRBD2 ASSSGLAGAADTQY
TRBJ1-1 TRBV28 NA ASSFPGGRNTEAF
TRBJ2-7 TRBV30 NA AWSVGGTYAEQY
TRBJ2-7 TRBV5-1 NA ASSPEGYEQY
TRBJ2-1 TRBV7-9 TRBD2 ASSLAHGTSGTWEQF
TRBJ2-5 TRBV2 NA ASSGGGQETQY
TRBJ2-7 TRBV27 TRBD2 ASSLGAGAGYEQY
TRBJ1-5 TRBV21-1 NA ASATGMRNQPQH
TRBJ2-1 TRBV9 TRBD2 ASSVDTSGYNEQF
TRBJ2-5 TRBV18 NA ASSLSRGSEETQY
TRBJ2-1 TRBV7-1 TRBD2 ASSSMIDTIGTSGLNGSYNEQF
TRBJ2-1 TRBV28 TRBD2 ASSFQREINEQF
TRBJ1-1 TRBV5-5 TRBD1 ASSSSWDSMNTEAF
TRBJ1-5 TRBV6-1 NA ASSARQGIGQPQH
TRBJ2-1 TRBV13 TRBD2 ASSELAGGLLGEQF
TRBJ2-3 TRBV18 NA ASSGQGFPDTQY
TRBJ2-7 TRBV7-9 NA ASSLGQYEQY
TRBJ2-6 TRBV7-9 NA ASSLTQGSGANVLT
TRBJ2-7 TRBV4-1 NA ASSQVGGSYEQY
TRBJ2-2 TRBV20-1 NA SARTQRGMF
TRBJ1-5 TRBV30 NA AWSVGTLSNQPQH